Listed below are T cell receptor beta chains from one sample, sequenced in a study of shared clonotypes between healthy human individuals. Measured with immunoSEQ multiplex PCR; TCRdb has only the in-frame clones, and not every one. The sample lists some 630,000 clones, 95% to 96% occurring once. Sequenced input: naive CD8+ T cells sorted from blood. The origin of the receptors is a woman aged 25-40 years in good health. The conserved cysteine and the conserved F or W are not part of the CDR3 here. The order of the fields is D gene, V gene, CDR3 length, CDR3 protein. The D gene is left open where the match is weak.

D gene: TRBD1; V gene: TRBV5-6; CDR3 length: 14; CDR3 protein: ASRPPPGQGHYGYT
D gene: TRBD1; V gene: TRBV4-2; CDR3 length: 16; CDR3 protein: ASSQESTGTLSTDTQY
D gene: TRBD1; V gene: TRBV4-1; CDR3 length: 14; CDR3 protein: ASSQFHRGGTDTQY
D gene: .; V gene: TRBV13; CDR3 length: 11; CDR3 protein: ASSMGLFYEQY
D gene: .; V gene: TRBV19; CDR3 length: 12; CDR3 protein: ASKGGGSNQPQH
D gene: TRBD2; V gene: TRBV10-3; CDR3 length: 14; CDR3 protein: AISARLAGGPNEQF
D gene: .; V gene: TRBV5-8; CDR3 length: 13; CDR3 protein: ASSFIQASSYEQY
D gene: .; V gene: TRBV11-2; CDR3 length: 10; CDR3 protein: AIKGMNTEAF
D gene: .; V gene: TRBV28; CDR3 length: 11; CDR3 protein: ASSVGLNTEAF
D gene: .; V gene: TRBV9; CDR3 length: 9; CDR3 protein: ASGKGTEAF
D gene: .; V gene: TRBV7-9; CDR3 length: 11; CDR3 protein: ASSLTKGHEQY
D gene: .; V gene: TRBV9; CDR3 length: 11; CDR3 protein: ASSPYESDTQY
D gene: .; V gene: TRBV27; CDR3 length: 14; CDR3 protein: ASSPQIYHPGNEQY
D gene: .; V gene: TRBV30; CDR3 length: 11; CDR3 protein: AWSVQGKEKLF
D gene: .; V gene: TRBV5-4; CDR3 length: 12; CDR3 protein: ASSSWTATYGYT
D gene: TRBD1; V gene: TRBV27; CDR3 length: 12; CDR3 protein: ASSPGTAYNEQF
D gene: .; V gene: TRBV21-1; CDR3 length: 14; CDR3 protein: ASSNKRETLKETQY
D gene: TRBD1; V gene: TRBV11-2; CDR3 length: 14; CDR3 protein: ASSPIPGQGGKTQY
D gene: .; V gene: TRBV7-9; CDR3 length: 9; CDR3 protein: ASSLVETQY
D gene: TRBD1; V gene: TRBV2; CDR3 length: 14; CDR3 protein: ASSADRGPLNQPQH
D gene: .; V gene: TRBV9; CDR3 length: 13; CDR3 protein: ASSVSGTMGEKLF
D gene: .; V gene: TRBV28; CDR3 length: 12; CDR3 protein: ASSLEGKTGELF
D gene: .; V gene: TRBV28; CDR3 length: 12; CDR3 protein: ASSLTGLGNEQF
D gene: TRBD2; V gene: TRBV10-2; CDR3 length: 10; CDR3 protein: ATLAGNNEQF
D gene: .; V gene: TRBV4-1; CDR3 length: 11; CDR3 protein: ASSQDIRETQY
D gene: TRBD2; V gene: TRBV10-3; CDR3 length: 19; CDR3 protein: AISSFAGTSGRAVVSNEQF
D gene: TRBD1; V gene: TRBV14; CDR3 length: 15; CDR3 protein: ASSQRDSPRINYGYT
D gene: .; V gene: TRBV6-1; CDR3 length: 13; CDR3 protein: ASSEPSGYGETQY
D gene: TRBD1; V gene: TRBV7-9; CDR3 length: 17; CDR3 protein: ASSAARGRGTSGANVLT
D gene: .; V gene: TRBV7-2; CDR3 length: 11; CDR3 protein: ASSFLYNQPQH
D gene: .; V gene: TRBV6-4; CDR3 length: 12; CDR3 protein: ASSDSVGLGELF
D gene: TRBD2; V gene: TRBV4-2; CDR3 length: 14; CDR3 protein: ASSQESGSATGELF
D gene: .; V gene: TRBV25-1; CDR3 length: 10; CDR3 protein: ASTPSTDTQY
D gene: TRBD1; V gene: TRBV7-9; CDR3 length: 10; CDR3 protein: ASSTRQGQAF
D gene: .; V gene: TRBV7-9; CDR3 length: 13; CDR3 protein: ASSLFRATNEKLF
D gene: .; V gene: TRBV11-2; CDR3 length: 13; CDR3 protein: ASRAHKGRADTQY
D gene: .; V gene: TRBV19; CDR3 length: 11; CDR3 protein: ASSIDSYYEQY
D gene: TRBD2; V gene: TRBV5-1; CDR3 length: 11; CDR3 protein: AKKRGPGYEQY
D gene: .; V gene: TRBV10-3; CDR3 length: 12; CDR3 protein: AISDWAMDQPQH
D gene: TRBD2; V gene: TRBV19; CDR3 length: 13; CDR3 protein: ASKSGMSSYNEQF
D gene: TRBD2; V gene: TRBV4-1; CDR3 length: 14; CDR3 protein: ASSQELARIPYEQY
D gene: .; V gene: TRBV10-1; CDR3 length: 11; CDR3 protein: ASSGDNTGELF
D gene: .; V gene: TRBV2; CDR3 length: 12; CDR3 protein: ASRAQGGSYEQY
D gene: .; V gene: TRBV7-8; CDR3 length: 12; CDR3 protein: ASSRVSTNEKLF
D gene: .; V gene: TRBV6-1; CDR3 length: 7; CDR3 protein: ASSDRSV
D gene: .; V gene: TRBV7-9; CDR3 length: 10; CDR3 protein: ASSLGRETQY
D gene: .; V gene: TRBV9; CDR3 length: 13; CDR3 protein: ASSGSRGRGYGYT
D gene: TRBD1; V gene: TRBV25-1; CDR3 length: 13; CDR3 protein: ASGGTGRRRNEQF
D gene: .; V gene: TRBV14; CDR3 length: 13; CDR3 protein: ASSQGGYSNQPQH
D gene: .; V gene: TRBV5-1; CDR3 length: 13; CDR3 protein: ASSLTGFMSYGYT